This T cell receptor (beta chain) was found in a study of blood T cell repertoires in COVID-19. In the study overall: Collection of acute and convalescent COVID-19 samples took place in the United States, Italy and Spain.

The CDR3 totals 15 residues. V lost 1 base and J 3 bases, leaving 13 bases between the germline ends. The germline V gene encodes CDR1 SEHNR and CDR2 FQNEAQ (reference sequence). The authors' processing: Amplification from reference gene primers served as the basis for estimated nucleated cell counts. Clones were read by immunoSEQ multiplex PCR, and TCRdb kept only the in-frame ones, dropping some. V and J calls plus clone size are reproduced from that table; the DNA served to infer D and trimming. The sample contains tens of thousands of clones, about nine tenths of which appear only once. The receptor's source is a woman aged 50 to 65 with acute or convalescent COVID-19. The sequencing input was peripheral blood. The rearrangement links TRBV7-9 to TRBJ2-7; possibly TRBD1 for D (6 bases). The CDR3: CASSLVGGRGYEQYF. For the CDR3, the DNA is TGTGCCAGCAGCTTAGTAGGTGGCAGGGGCTACGAGCAGTACTTC.